This T cell receptor (beta chain) came from a study of T-cell reconstitution after alpha-beta-depleted transplantation in children. This clonotype was counted many times. Unique molecular identifiers featured in how the TCRbeta library was prepared. TCRdb reprocessed the PCR reads via MiXCR and lists one record per CDR3 protein. The table lists a few hundred thousand distinct CDR3 sequences, 20% of them singletons, with 3% to 4.5% in the top ten. Trimming removed 4 bases at V and 5 bases at J, with 8 bases between. CDR3 length: 12 residues. CDR1 and CDR2 (germline): SQVTM, ANQGSEA. This material consisted of PBMCs from the stem cell graft donor, taken from the stem cell graft. The chain employs TRBV29-1 and TRBJ1-4, with D possibly TRBD1 on 6 matching bases. The TCR comes from a human donor who donated a stem cell graft to a child with acute myeloid leukemia. CDR3 DNA sequence: TGCAGCGTTGCACAGGGCAATGAAAAACTGTTTTTT. Translation gives CSVAQGNEKLFF.